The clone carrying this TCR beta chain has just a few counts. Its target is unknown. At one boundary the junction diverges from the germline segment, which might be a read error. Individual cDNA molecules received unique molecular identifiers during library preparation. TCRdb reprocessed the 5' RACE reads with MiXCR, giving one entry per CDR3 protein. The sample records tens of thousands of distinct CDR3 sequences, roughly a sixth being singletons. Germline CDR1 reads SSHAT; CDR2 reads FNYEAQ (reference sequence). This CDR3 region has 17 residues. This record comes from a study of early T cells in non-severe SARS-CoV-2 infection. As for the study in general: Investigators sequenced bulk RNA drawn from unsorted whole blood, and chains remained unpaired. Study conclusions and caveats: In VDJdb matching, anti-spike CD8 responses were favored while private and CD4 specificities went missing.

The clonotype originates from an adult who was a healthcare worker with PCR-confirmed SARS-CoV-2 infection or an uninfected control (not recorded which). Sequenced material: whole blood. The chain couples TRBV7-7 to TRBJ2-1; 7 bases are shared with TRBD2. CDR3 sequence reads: CASSPFGAGSSYNEQFF. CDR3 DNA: TGTGCTAGCAGCCCTTTCGGAGCGGGGAGCTCCTACAATGAGCAGTTCTTC.